Below, one TCR beta chain is given with its context. Under the authors' procedure: Amplification of reference gene primers was used by the study to estimate nucleated cell counts. Libraries were prepared by immunoSEQ multiplex PCR; TCRdb keeps only in-frame clonotypes and omits some of them. V and J calls and clone size follow that table, whereas D and trimming were derived from the DNA. The table lists about 64,000 clones, approximately 82% of them singletons, with more than 5% in the top ten. V dropped 2 bases and J dropped 0; count of bases not matched to a gene: 6. CDR1 and CDR2 from the germline V gene are SGHAT and FQNNGV. The CDR3 has 17 residues. This entry is derived from a study of blood T cell repertoires in COVID-19. Whole-study context: The United States, Italy and Spain were the sources of the acute and convalescent COVID-19 samples. The analysed material was cDNA or gDNA that came from T cells, B-cell-depleted T cells, or PBMCs.

The genes are TRBV11-2 and TRBJ2-7; 11 positions match TRBD2. Sequences were obtained from peripheral blood. This sequence was found in a woman in her sixties with acute or convalescent COVID-19. CDR3 sequence: CASSLTSGGGSSYEQYF. The DNA of the CDR3 is TGTGCCAGCAGCTTAACTAGCGGGGGCGGTAGCTCCTACGAGCAGTACTTC.